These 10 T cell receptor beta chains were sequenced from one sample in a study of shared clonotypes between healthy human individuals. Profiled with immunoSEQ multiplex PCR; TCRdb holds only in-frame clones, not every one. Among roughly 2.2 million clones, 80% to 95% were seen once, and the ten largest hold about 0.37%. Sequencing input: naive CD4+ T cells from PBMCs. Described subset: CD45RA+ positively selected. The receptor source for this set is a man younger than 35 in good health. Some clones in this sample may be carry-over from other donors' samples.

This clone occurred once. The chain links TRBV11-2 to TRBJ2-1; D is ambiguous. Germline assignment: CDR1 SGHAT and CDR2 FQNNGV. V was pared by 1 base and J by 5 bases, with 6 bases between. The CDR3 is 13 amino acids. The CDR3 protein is CASSLALNNEQFF. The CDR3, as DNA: TGTGCCAGCAGCTTAGCCCTGAACAATGAGCAGTTCTTC.

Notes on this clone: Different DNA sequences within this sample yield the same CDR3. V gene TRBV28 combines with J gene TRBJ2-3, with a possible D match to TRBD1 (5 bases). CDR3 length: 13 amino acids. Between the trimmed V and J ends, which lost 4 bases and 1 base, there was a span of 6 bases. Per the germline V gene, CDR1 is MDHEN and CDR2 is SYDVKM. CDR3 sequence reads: CASSSRGTDTQYF. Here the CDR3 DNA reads TGTGCCAGCAGTTCCAGGGGCACAGATACGCAGTATTTT.

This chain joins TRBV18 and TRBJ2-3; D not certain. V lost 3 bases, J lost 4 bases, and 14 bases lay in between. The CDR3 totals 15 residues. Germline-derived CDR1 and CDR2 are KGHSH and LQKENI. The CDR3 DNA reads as TGTGCCAGCTCACCCCCCGGTGGGTTATCAGATACGCAGTATTTT. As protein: CASSPPGGLSDTQYF. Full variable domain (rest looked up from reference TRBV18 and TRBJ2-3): NAGVMQNPRHLVRRRGQEARLRCSPMKGHSHVYWYRQLPEEGLKFMVYLQKENIIDESGMPKERFSAEFPKEGPSILRIQQVVRGDSAAYFCASSPPGGLSDTQYFGPGTRLTVL.

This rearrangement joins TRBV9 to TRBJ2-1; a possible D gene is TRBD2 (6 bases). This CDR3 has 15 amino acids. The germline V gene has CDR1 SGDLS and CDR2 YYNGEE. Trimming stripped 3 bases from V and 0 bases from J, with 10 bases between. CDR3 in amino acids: CASSATSNSYNEQFF. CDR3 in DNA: TGTGCCAGCAGCGCCACTAGCAACTCCTACAATGAGCAGTTCTTC.

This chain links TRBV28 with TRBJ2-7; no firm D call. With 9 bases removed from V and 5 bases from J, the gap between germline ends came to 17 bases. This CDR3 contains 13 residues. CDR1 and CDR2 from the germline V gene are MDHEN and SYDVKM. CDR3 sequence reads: CASGLTGGHEQYF. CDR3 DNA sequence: TGTGCCAGTGGGCTTACGGGTGGCCACGAGCAGTACTTC.

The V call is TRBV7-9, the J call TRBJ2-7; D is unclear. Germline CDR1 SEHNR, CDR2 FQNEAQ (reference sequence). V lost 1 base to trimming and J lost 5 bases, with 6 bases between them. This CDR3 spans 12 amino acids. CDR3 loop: CASSLGTDEQYF. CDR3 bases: TGTGCCAGCAGCTTAGGGACGGACGAGCAGTACTTC. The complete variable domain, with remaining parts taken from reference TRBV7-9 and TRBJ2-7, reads DTGVSQNPRHKITKRGQNVTFRCDPISEHNRLYWYRQTLGQGPEFLTYFQNEAQLEKSRLLSDRFSAERPKGSFSTLEIQRTEQGDSAMYLCASSLGTDEQYFGPGTRLTVT.

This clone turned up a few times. The DNA for the CDR3 is TGTGCCAGCAGTTTCCGGGGACAGACCTACGAGCAGTACTTC. The encoded protein is CASSFRGQTYEQYF. The V call is TRBV28, the J call TRBJ2-7, with 7 bases aligning to TRBD1. Germline V gene data show CDR1 as MDHEN and CDR2 as SYDVKM. V was clipped by 3 bases and J by 2 bases; unmatched bases: 4. The CDR3 extends over 14 amino acids.

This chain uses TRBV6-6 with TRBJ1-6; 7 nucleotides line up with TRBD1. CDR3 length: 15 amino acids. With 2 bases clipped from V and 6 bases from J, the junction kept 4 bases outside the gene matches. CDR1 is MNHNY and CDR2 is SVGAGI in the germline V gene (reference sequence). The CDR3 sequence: CASSYRDSLNSPLHF. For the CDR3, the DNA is TGTGCCAGCAGTTACCGGGACAGTCTTAATTCACCCCTCCACTTT.

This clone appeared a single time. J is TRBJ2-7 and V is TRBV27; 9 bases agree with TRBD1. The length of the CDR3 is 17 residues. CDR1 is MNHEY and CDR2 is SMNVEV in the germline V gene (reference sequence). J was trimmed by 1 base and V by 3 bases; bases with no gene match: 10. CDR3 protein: CASSFSGTGSRSYEQYF. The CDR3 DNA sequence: TGTGCCAGCAGTTTCTCCGGGACAGGGAGTAGGTCCTACGAGCAGTACTTC.

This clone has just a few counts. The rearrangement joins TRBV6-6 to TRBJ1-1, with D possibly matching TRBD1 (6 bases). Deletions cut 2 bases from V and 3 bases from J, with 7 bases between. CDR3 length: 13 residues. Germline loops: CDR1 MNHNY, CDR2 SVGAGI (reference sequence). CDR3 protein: CASSYRQDTEAFF. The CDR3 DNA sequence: TGTGCCAGCAGTTACAGACAGGACACTGAAGCTTTCTTT.